Only one count was recorded for the clone carrying this T cell receptor (beta chain). No antigen is known for it. The germline V gene encodes CDR1 MNHNY and CDR2 SVGAGI (reference sequence). Trimming removed 0 bases from V and 6 bases from J, with 14 bases in between. This CDR3 comprises 15 residues. This specimen comes from a study of cytomegalovirus exposure and HLA in healthy donors. TCRdb's copy holds only in-frame clones and misses some; the assay was immunoSEQ multiplex PCR. The sample holds about 130,000 clones, about 80% seen once. General study points: Cytomegalovirus status was reportedly diagnosed by the classifier with high sensitivity and specificity. It was 150 to 200 TCR beta chains that were listed as cytomegalovirus-associated.

The donors were part of the 120-subject validation cohort, which stood apart from the 666-subject first cohort. The sample was PBMCs. The clonotype was recovered from a man aged 25-40 years in good health and CMV-seropositive. The genes are TRBV6-6 and TRBJ1-2; a weak D match, TRBD1 (5 bases). This CDR3 reads CASSYSGGIGDGYTF. CDR3 DNA sequence: TGTGCCAGCAGTTACTCGGGGGGGATTGGGGATGGCTACACCTTC.